Below are 24 T cell receptor beta chains sequenced from a single sample in a study of blood T cell repertoires in COVID-19. Sequencing was performed with immunoSEQ multiplex PCR; in TCRdb, only in-frame clones are kept and a portion is missing. The repertoire holds around 80,000 clones, with approximately 78% as singletons. The sequenced sample was peripheral blood. All receptors come from a man aged 60 to 75 with acute or convalescent COVID-19.

Concerning this clone: The sample has other DNA sequences that encode this CDR3 too. V is TRBV7-3 and J is TRBJ1-6; 7 nucleotides line up with TRBD1. Germline V gene sequence: CDR1 SGHTA, CDR2 FQGTGA. V was pared by 2 bases and J by 6 bases, with 1 base of the junction left unmatched. There are 14 residues in the CDR3. The DNA of the CDR3 is TGTGCCAGCAGCTTAGGGACAGCTAATTCACCCCTCCACTTT. It specifies CASSLGTANSPLHF.

The rearrangement links TRBV7-2 to TRBJ2-4; 9 bases match TRBD1. V lost 5 bases, J lost 6 bases, and 8 bases stayed unmatched. The CDR3 totals 15 residues. Looked up from germline, CDR1 is SGHTA and CDR2 is FQGNSA. CDR3 sequence: CASSADRGGGNIQYF. The CDR3 bases are TGTGCCAGCAGCGCGGACAGGGGTGGTGGAAACATTCAGTACTTC.

The CDR3: CASSPPVPGNEQYF. The CDR3 DNA follows: TGTGCCAGCTCACCACCGGTGCCGGGGAACGAGCAGTACTTC. This chain connects TRBV18 to TRBJ2-7; TRBD2 might be the D (5 bases). Germline V CDR1 and CDR2: KGHSH, LQKENI. CDR3 size: 14 residues. Trimming left V 0 bases short and J 5 bases short, with 11 bases between.

This chain joins TRBV7-2 and TRBJ2-3; the D gene is possibly TRBD2 (6 bases). The CDR3 spans 16 residues. Deletions cut 5 bases from V and 0 bases from J, with 15 bases between. The germline V gene has CDR1 SGHTA and CDR2 FQGNSA. The CDR3 spells CASSGRYSVSTDTQYF. As DNA, the CDR3 is TGTGCCAGCAGCGGGAGGTATAGCGTGAGCACAGATACGCAGTATTTT.

The CDR3 sequence is CASSLKTSQDTQYF. The CDR3 DNA sequence: TGTGCCAGCAGTCTTAAGACTAGCCAAGATACGCAGTATTTT. The gene calls are TRBV27 and TRBJ2-3, with 7 bases aligning to TRBD2. The CDR3 is made up of 14 amino acids. V shed 5 bases and J 5 bases; nucleotides not matched to a gene: 7. Germline CDR1 MNHEY, CDR2 SMNVEV (reference sequence).

The rearrangement uses TRBV19 and TRBJ1-3; maybe TRBD1 (6 bases). In germline, CDR1 is LNHDA, CDR2 SQIVND (reference sequence). CDR3 length equals 16 residues. Trimming removed 2 bases from V and 3 bases from J, with 14 bases in between. In DNA form, the CDR3 reads TGTGCCAGTAGTATAAGGGGAGGGGGAATTGGAAACACCATATATTTT. The encoded protein is CASSIRGGGIGNTIYF.

The chain uses TRBV5-8 and TRBJ2-7; a weak D match, TRBD2 (6 bases). In germline, CDR1 is SGHTS, CDR2 YDEGEE. This CDR3 is built from 14 residues. V dropped 3 bases and J dropped 9 bases, with 19 bases sitting between them. The CDR3 sequence: CASSSAGGGVGQYF. CDR3 sequence (DNA): TGTGCCAGCAGCTCTGCGGGTGGAGGGGTCGGGCAGTACTTC.

V gene TRBV4-3 combines with J gene TRBJ2-3; D may be TRBD1 (5 bases). V lost 0 bases to trimming and J lost 4 bases, with 8 bases between them. CDR3 length: 14 amino acids. Germline assignment: CDR1 LGHNA and CDR2 YSLEER. CDR3 sequence (DNA): TGCGCCAGCAGCCAAGAAGCAGGGTCAGATACGCAGTATTTT. This gives the protein CASSQEAGSDTQYF.

V usage is TRBV6-5 and J usage is TRBJ2-5, with TRBD1 matching over 9 bases. CDR1 is MNHEY and CDR2 is SVGAGI in the germline V gene. This CDR3 region has 11 residues. The CDR3 sequence is CGTGDEETQYF. The DNA of the CDR3 is TGTGGGACAGGGGACGAAGAGACCCAGTACTTC.

This CDR3 is CASSSDNEQFF. CDR3 nucleotides: TGTGCCAGCAGCTCAGACAATGAGCAGTTCTTC. This chain connects TRBV11-3 to TRBJ2-1; D call uncertain. Germline values: CDR1 SGHNT, CDR2 YENEEA. This CDR3 has 11 residues. V gave up 4 bases and J gave up 5 bases, with 3 bases separating them.

V usage is TRBV7-2 and J usage is TRBJ1-2; D unresolved. In germline, CDR1 is SGHTA, CDR2 FQGNSA. CDR3 length: 13 residues. Trimming stripped 4 bases from V and 7 bases from J, with 13 bases between. CDR3 coding DNA: TGTGCCAGCAGCTCGGGAACGGACCTTGGCTACACCTTC. This encodes CASSSGTDLGYTF.

The gene calls are TRBV27 and TRBJ2-1; 8 nucleotides line up with TRBD2. J lost 7 bases, V lost 3 bases, and 8 bases had no gene match. There are 15 residues in the CDR3. Per germline, CDR1 MNHEY and CDR2 SMNVEV (reference sequence). In DNA form, the CDR3 reads TGTGCCAGCAGTTTTAACGGACTAGCTGATAATGAGCAGTTCTTC. Protein: CASSFNGLADNEQFF.

The rearrangement links TRBV5-4 to TRBJ2-5; 8 bases align to TRBD2. The trim removed 3 bases at V and 5 bases at J, leaving 9 bases unmatched. The CDR3 is 15 amino acids. The V gene's germline CDR1 is SGHNT and CDR2 YYREEE (reference sequence). Written as DNA, the CDR3 is TGTGCCAGCAGCTCCTACGGGGGGGCCGGGGAGACCCAGTACTTC. It specifies CASSSYGGAGETQYF.

The chain couples TRBV6-6 to TRBJ1-6, with unresolved D. Germline V lookup: CDR1 MNHNY, CDR2 SVGAGI (reference sequence). Trimming shortened V by 7 bases and J by 5 bases, and 12 bases separated the two germline ends. The CDR3 has 14 amino acids. DNA of the CDR3: TGTGCCAGCATCCGCGGGGAGAATAATTCACCCCTCCACTTT. Amino acids: CASIRGENNSPLHF.

The chain is built from TRBV3-1 (or the pseudogene TRBV3-2) and TRBJ2-1, with D perhaps matching TRBD2 (6 bases). The CDR3 is made up of 16 amino acids. In germline, CDR1 is LGHDT, CDR2 YNNKEL (reference sequence). Trimming removed 4 bases at V and 0 bases at J, with 13 bases between. CDR3 in amino acids: CASSPSESRSYNEQFF. Written as DNA, the CDR3 is TGTGCCAGCAGCCCTAGCGAGTCCCGCTCCTACAATGAGCAGTTCTTC.

A single count supports this clone. The chain joins TRBV28 to TRBJ2-5; 12 bases map to TRBD2. Per germline, CDR1 MDHEN and CDR2 SYDVKM. This CDR3 has 14 residues. V lost 8 bases, J lost 1 base, and 2 bases stayed unmatched. The CDR3 nucleotides read TGTGCCAGCCGACTAGCGGGAGTCCAAGAGACCCAGTACTTC. Its translation: CASRLAGVQETQYF.

This chain connects TRBV19 to TRBJ2-5; a possible D gene is TRBD1 (5 bases). The V gene lost 5 bases and the J gene lost 5 bases, with 18 bases spanning the gap. The CDR3 is 15 amino acids. Germline values: CDR1 LNHDA, CDR2 SQIVND (reference sequence). The chain's CDR3 is CASSAQGSGRETQYF. In nucleotides, the CDR3 is TGTGCCAGTAGTGCCCAGGGTTCTGGGCGTGAGACCCAGTACTTC.

V usage is TRBV19 and J usage is TRBJ2-2, with 7 bases identical to TRBD2. V lost 7 bases and J lost 9; bases outside the gene matches: 8. The CDR3 has 13 residues. Germline V gives CDR1 LNHDA, CDR2 SQIVND (reference sequence). The CDR3 DNA reads TGTGCCAGTAACCACTTGCGGGAGTGGGAGCTGTTTTTT. This codes for CASNHLREWELFF.

V gene TRBV4-3 combines with J gene TRBJ2-1; 10 nucleotides align to TRBD2. The CDR3 contains 16 residues. The V and J ends lost 8 bases and 15 bases, in that order; junction bases with no gene match: 22. Germline CDR1 reads LGHNA; CDR2 reads YSLEER. The CDR3 sequence is CASSFSTRSSGRRRFF. CDR3 nucleotide sequence: TGCGCCAGCTCCTTTTCAACGAGAAGTAGCGGGAGGCGCAGGTTCTTC.

This chain links TRBV3-1 (or the pseudogene TRBV3-2) with TRBJ1-2; tentative D call: TRBD1 (5 bases). The CDR3 is 15 amino acids. With 3 bases removed from V and 4 bases from J, the gap between germline ends came to 15 bases. In germline, CDR1 is LGHDT, CDR2 YNNKEL (reference sequence). The DNA for the CDR3 is TGTGCCAGCAGCCAGGCCTTGGGGGGGAGCTATGGCTACACCTTC. Translating gives CASSQALGGSYGYTF.

This clone was detected once. The V call is TRBV6-1, the J call TRBJ1-2; D possibly corresponds to TRBD1 (6 bases). This CDR3 region has 13 residues. The germline gives CDR1 MNHNS, CDR2 SASEGT. V gave up 3 bases and J gave up 5 bases, with 10 bases separating them. The CDR3 loop is CASSDRGGYGYTF. Written as DNA, the CDR3 is TGTGCCAGCAGTGACAGGGGCGGGTATGGCTACACCTTC.

V and J are TRBV27 and TRBJ2-2; a possible D gene is TRBD1 (6 bases). The V and J ends lost 5 bases and 12 bases respectively, with 19 bases between them. This CDR3 contains 14 residues. Germline V lookup: CDR1 MNHEY, CDR2 SMNVEV (reference sequence). The CDR3 nucleotides are TGTGCCAGCAGTCAAGGACAGCCCTACACGAAGCTGTTTTTT. Translation: CASSQGQPYTKLFF.

This clone was observed a handful of times. The chain links TRBV6-2 or TRBV6-3 to TRBJ1-5; D gene ambiguous. V lost 2 bases, J lost 4 bases, and 18 bases lay in between. This CDR3 has 17 amino acids. The germline gives CDR1 MNHEY, CDR2 SVGEGT. CDR3 nucleotides: TGTGCCAGCAGTTACCTGGCCGGAACTGCGGGGAATCAGCCCCAGCATTTT. Translating gives CASSYLAGTAGNQPQHF.

As regards this clone: An end of the junction does not agree with germline; a read error may underlie this. This specimen includes other DNA sequences encoding the same CDR3. CDR3 DNA: TGCGCCAGCAGCTCGGGAGGGGGCATGAATACTGAAGCTTTCTTT. Protein: CASSSGGGMNTEAFF. The V gene is TRBV5-1, the J gene TRBJ1-1, with TRBD1 identical over 7 bases. The CDR3 is 15 amino acids. Germline assignment: CDR1 SGHRS and CDR2 YFSETQ.